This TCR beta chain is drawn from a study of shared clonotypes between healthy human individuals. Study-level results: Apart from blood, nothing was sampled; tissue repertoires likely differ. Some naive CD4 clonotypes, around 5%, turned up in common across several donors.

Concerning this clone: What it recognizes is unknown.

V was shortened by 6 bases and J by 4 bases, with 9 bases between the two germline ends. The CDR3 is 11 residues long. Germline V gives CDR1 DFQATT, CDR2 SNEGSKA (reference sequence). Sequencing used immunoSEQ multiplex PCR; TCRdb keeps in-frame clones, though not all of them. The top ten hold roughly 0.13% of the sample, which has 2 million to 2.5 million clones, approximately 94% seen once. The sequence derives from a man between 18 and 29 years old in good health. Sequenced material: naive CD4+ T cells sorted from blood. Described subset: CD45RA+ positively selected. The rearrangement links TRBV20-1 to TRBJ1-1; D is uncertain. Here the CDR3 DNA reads TGCAGTGCCACTTTGGGCACTGAAGCTTTCTTT. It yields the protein CSATLGTEAFF.